This T cell receptor (beta chain) comes out of a study of post-analysis software for immune sequencing data. As for the study in general: In terms of disease course, relapsing-remitting, secondary progressive and progressive-relapsing multiple sclerosis were included. The study, taken as a whole, reports: Strong co-clustering by F measure was seen for same-batch samples. The five TRBV segments detected at higher frequency in patients than in controls included TRBV5-6, TRBV5-1 and TRBV20-1. Diversity measured as normalized Chao1 was significantly lower in multiple sclerosis patients than in controls.

As to this clonotype: As yet, its antigen is unknown.

Unique molecular identifiers were present in the TCR beta cDNA libraries. TCRdb fed the PCR reads into MiXCR, producing one record per CDR3 protein. The sample shows about 570,000 distinct CDR3 sequences, less than 40% of them seen only once. This CDR3 has 14 residues. From germline, CDR1 is SGHRS and CDR2 YFSETQ. V was clipped by 2 bases and J by 3 bases, with 11 bases between them. This receptor was identified in a girl aged 2-17 years with multiple sclerosis. The specimen was blood. The chain recombines TRBV5-1 with TRBJ1-2; D is ambiguous. The CDR3 nucleotides read TGCGCCAGCAGCTTACTGGACGGAGACTATGGCTACACCTTC. Protein sequence: CASSLLDGDYGYTF.